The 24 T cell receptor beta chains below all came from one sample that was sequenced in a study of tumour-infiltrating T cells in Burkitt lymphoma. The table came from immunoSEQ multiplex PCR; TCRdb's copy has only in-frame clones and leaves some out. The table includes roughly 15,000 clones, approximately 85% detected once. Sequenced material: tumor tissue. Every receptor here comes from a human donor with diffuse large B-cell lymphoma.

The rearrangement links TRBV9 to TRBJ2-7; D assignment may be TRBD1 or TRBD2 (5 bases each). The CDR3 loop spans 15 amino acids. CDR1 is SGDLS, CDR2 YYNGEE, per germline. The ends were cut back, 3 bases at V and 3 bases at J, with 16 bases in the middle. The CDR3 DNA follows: TGTGCCAGCAGCGAGGGGACGAGTGGATACTACGAGCAGTACTTC. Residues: CASSEGTSGYYEQYF.

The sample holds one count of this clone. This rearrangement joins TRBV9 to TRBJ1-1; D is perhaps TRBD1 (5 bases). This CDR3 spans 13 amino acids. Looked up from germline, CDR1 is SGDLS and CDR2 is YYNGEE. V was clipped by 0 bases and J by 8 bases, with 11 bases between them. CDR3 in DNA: TGTGCCAGCAGCGTAGATCCCCGGACAGAAGCTTTCTTT. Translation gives CASSVDPRTEAFF.

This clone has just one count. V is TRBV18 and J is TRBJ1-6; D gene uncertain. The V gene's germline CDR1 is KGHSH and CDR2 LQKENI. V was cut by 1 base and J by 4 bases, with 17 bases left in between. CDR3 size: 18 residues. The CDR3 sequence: CASSPLHTDQKYNSPLHF. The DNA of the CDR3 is TGTGCCAGCTCACCACTTCATACAGACCAGAAATATAATTCACCCCTCCACTTT.

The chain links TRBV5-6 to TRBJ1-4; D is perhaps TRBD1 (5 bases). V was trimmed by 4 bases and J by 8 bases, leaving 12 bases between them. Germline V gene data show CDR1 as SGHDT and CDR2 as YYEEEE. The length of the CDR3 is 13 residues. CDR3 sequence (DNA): TGTGCCAGCAGCCCCTCGGGGGTCGAAAAACTGTTTTTT. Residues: CASSPSGVEKLFF.

Here the CDR3 reads CASSQVAGGPDEQFF. The CDR3 nucleotides read TGTGCCAGCAGCCAAGTGGCGGGGGGGCCCGATGAGCAGTTCTTC. The chain links TRBV4-2 to TRBJ2-1, with 9 positions matching TRBD2. Germline V gene lookup returns CDR1 LGHNA and CDR2 YNFKEQ. The CDR3 has 15 amino acids. V shed 1 base and J 8 bases; nucleotides not matched to a gene: 6.

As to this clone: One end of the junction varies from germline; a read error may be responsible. This CDR3 is CASRLDLQGVTKAFF. CDR3 DNA: TGTGCCAGCAGGCTAGACTTACAGGGAGTCACTAAAGCTTTCTTT. J is TRBJ1-1 and V is TRBV27, with D maybe TRBD1 (6 bases). Germline CDR1 MNHEY, CDR2 SMNVEV (reference sequence). The CDR3 contains 15 residues.

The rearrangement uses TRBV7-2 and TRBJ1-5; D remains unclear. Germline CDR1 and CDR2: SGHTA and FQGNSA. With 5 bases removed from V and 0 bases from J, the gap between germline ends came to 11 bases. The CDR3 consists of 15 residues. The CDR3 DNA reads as TGTGCCAGCAGCCCTCAGAGTCTTAGCAATCAGCCCCAGCATTTT. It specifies CASSPQSLSNQPQHF.

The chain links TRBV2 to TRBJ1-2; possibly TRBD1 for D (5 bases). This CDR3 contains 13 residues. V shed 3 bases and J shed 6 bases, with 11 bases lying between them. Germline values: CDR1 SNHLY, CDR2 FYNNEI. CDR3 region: CASSEEGPHGYTF. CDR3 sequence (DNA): TGTGCCAGCAGTGAGGAGGGGCCCCATGGCTACACCTTC.

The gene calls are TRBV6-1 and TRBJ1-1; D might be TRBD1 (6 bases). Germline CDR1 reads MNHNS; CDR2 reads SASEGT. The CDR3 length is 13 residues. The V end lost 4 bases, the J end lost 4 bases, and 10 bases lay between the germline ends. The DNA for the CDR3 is TGTGCCAGCAGTGGAAGGGGGGGCACTGAAGCTTTCTTT. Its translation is CASSGRGGTEAFF.

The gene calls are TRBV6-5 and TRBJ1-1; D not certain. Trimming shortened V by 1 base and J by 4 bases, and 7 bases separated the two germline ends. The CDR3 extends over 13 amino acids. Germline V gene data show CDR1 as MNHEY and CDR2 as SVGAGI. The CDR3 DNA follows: TGTGCCAGCAGTTACTTAGGTCGCACTGAAGCTTTCTTT. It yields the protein CASSYLGRTEAFF.

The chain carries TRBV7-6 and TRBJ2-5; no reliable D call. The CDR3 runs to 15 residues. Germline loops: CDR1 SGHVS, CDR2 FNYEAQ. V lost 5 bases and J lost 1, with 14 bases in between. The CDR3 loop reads CASSTGPTSQETQYF. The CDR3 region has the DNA TGTGCCAGCAGCACCGGACCCACAAGCCAAGAGACCCAGTACTTC.

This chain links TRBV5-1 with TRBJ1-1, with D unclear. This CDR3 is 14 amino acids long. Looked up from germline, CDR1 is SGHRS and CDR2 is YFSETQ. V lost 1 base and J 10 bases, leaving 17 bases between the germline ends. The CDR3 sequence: CASSLSQTVEGAFF. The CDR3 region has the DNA TGCGCCAGCAGCTTGAGCCAGACGGTTGAGGGAGCTTTCTTT.

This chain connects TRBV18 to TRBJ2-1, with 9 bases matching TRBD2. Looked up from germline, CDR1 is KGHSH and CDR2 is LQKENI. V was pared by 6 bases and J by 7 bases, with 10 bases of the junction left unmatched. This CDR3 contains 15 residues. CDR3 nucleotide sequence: TGTGCCAGCTCCGCCTTAGCGGGAGCGGTTAATGAGCAGTTCTTC. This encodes CASSALAGAVNEQFF.

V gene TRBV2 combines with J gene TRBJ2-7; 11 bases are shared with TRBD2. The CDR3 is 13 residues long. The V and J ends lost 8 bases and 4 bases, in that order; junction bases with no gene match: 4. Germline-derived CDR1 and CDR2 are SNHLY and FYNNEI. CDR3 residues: CASEGTSGYEQYF. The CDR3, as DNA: TGTGCCAGCGAAGGGACTAGCGGTTACGAGCAGTACTTC.

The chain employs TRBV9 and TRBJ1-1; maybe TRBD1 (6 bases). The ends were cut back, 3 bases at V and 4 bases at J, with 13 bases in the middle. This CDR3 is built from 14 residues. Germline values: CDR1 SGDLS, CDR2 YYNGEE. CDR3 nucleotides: TGTGCCAGCAGCGACAGGGCGGTTGGCACTGAAGCTTTCTTT. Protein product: CASSDRAVGTEAFF.

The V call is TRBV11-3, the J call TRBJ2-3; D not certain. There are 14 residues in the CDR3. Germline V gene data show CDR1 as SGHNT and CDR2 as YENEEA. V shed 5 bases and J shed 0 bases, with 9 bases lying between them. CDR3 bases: TGTGCCAGCAGCGTTTCCCCTAGCACAGATACGCAGTATTTT. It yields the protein CASSVSPSTDTQYF.

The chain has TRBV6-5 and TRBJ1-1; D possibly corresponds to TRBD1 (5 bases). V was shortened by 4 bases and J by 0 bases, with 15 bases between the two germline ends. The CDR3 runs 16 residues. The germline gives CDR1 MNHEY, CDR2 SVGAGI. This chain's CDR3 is CASSFHPGRLNTEAFF. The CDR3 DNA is TGTGCCAGCAGTTTCCACCCGGGACGGCTGAACACTGAAGCTTTCTTT.

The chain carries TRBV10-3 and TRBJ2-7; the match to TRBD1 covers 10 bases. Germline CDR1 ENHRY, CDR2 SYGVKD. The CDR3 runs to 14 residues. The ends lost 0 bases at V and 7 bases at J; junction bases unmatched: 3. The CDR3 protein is CAISESGTGVEQYF. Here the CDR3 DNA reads TGTGCCATCAGTGAGTCGGGGACAGGGGTGGAGCAGTACTTC.

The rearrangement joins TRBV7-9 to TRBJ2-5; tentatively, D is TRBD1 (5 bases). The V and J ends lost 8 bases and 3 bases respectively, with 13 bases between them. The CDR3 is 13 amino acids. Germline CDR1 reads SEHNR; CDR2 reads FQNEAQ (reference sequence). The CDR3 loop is CASSQTVKETQYF. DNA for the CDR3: TGTGCCAGCTCACAGACAGTTAAAGAGACCCAGTACTTC.

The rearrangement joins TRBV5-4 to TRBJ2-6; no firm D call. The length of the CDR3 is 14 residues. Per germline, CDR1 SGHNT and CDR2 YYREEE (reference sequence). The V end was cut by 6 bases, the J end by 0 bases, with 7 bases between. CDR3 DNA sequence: TGTGCCAGCAACCTATTCTCTGGGGCCAACGTCCTGACTTTC. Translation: CASNLFSGANVLTF. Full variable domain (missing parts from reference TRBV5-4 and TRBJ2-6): ETGVTQSPTHLIKTRGQQVTLRCSSQSGHNTVSWYQQALGQGPQFIFQYYREEENGRGNFPPRFSGLQFPNYSSELNVNALELDDSALYLCASNLFSGANVLTFGAGSRLTVL.

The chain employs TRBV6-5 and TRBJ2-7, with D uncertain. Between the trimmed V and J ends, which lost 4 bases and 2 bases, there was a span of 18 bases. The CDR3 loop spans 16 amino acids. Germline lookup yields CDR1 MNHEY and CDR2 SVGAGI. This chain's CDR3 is CASSSLNKGSAYEQYF. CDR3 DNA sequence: TGTGCCAGCAGTTCCCTAAACAAGGGTTCAGCCTACGAGCAGTACTTC.

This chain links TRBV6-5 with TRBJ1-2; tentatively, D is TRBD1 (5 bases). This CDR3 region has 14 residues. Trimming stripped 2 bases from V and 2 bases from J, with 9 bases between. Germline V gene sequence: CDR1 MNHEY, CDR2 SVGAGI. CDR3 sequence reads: CASSYEGRNYGYTF. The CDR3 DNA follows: TGTGCCAGCAGTTACGAGGGGCGAAACTATGGCTACACCTTC.

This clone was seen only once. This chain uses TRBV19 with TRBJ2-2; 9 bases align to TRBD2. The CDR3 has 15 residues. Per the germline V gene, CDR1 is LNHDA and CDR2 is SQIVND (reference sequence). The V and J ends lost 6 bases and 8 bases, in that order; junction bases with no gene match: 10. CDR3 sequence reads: CASSPREGNRGELFF. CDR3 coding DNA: TGTGCCAGTAGCCCGCGGGAGGGGAATCGGGGGGAGCTGTTTTTT.

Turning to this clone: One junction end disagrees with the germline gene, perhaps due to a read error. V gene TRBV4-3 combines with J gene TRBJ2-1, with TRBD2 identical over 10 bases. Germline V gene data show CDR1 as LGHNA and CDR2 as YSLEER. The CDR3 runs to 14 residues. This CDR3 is CANSHGMGLAEQFF. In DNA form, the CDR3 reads TGCGCCAACAGCCATGGGATGGGACTAGCGGAGCAGTTCTTC.